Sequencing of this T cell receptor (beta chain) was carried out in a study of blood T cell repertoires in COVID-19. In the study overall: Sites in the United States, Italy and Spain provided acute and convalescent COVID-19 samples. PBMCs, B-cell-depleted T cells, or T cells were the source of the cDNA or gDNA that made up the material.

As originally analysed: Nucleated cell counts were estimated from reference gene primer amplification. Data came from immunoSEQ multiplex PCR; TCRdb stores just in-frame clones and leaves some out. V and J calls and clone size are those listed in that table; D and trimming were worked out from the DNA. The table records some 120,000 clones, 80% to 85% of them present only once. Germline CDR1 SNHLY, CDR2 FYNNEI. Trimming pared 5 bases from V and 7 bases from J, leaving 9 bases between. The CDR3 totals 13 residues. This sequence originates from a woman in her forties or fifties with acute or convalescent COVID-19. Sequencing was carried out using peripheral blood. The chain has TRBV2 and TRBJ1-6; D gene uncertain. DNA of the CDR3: TGTGCCAGCAGTACGACGGAGAATTCACCCCTCCACTTT. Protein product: CASSTTENSPLHF.